The 2 T cell receptor beta chains presented below share a single source sample, sequenced in a study of blood T cell repertoires in COVID-19. The assay was immunoSEQ multiplex PCR, and TCRdb's table has in-frame clones only and misses some. The sample lists hundreds of thousands of clones, around nine tenths occurring once. Sequencing was performed on PBMCs or T cells enriched from blood (not recorded which). These receptors all come from a woman aged 25-40 years who had been exposed to COVID-19.

This clone came up once. The rearrangement joins TRBV5-4 to TRBJ1-1; no reliable D call. V lost 0 bases to trimming and J lost 0 bases, with 6 bases between them. The CDR3 contains 14 residues. Germline V gene data show CDR1 as SGHNT and CDR2 as YYREEE (reference sequence). The CDR3 here is CASSLGQVNTEAFF. As DNA, the CDR3 is TGTGCCAGCAGCTTGGGGCAGGTGAACACTGAAGCTTTCTTT.

The chain recombines TRBV9 with TRBJ2-7; D perhaps matches TRBD2 (5 bases). Germline V lookup: CDR1 SGDLS, CDR2 YYNGEE. The CDR3 runs to 15 residues. V shed 0 bases and J shed 2 bases, with 12 bases lying between them. The DNA of the CDR3 is TGTGCCAGCAGCGTAGAGCCGGGATCCCCCTACGAGCAGTACTTC. This codes for CASSVEPGSPYEQYF.